The text below deals with one TCR beta chain. Produced via immunoSEQ multiplex PCR; TCRdb's table is partial and in-frame only. The sample contains about 2.4 million clones, over 85% of which appear only once. The data derive from a study of shared clonotypes between healthy human individuals. Germline CDR1 reads MGHDK; CDR2 reads SYGVNS. The CDR3 extends over 15 amino acids. J was trimmed by 7 bases and V by 2 bases; bases with no gene match: 10. The receptor comes from a man aged 18 to 29 in good health. Some clones in this sample may be carry-over from other donors' samples. The chain joins TRBV25-1 to TRBJ2-7; TRBD1 aligns across 8 bases. Sequencing input: naive CD4+ T cells from PBMCs. Subset meaning: CD45RA+ positively selected. The CDR3 spells CASSESRGPEGEQYF. In DNA, the CDR3 is TGTGCCAGCAGTGAAAGCAGGGGGCCCGAGGGGGAGCAGTACTTC.